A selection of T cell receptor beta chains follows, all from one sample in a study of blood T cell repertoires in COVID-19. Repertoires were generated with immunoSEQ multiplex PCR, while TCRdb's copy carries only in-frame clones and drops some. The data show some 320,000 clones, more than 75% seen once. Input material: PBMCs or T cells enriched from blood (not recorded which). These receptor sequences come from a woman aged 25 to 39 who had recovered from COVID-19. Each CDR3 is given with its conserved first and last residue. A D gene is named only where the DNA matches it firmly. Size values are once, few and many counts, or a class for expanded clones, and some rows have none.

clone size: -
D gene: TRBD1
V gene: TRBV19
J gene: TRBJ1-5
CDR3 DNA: TGTGCCAGTAGCCCACCCGACAGGGGTCGATATCAGCCCCAGCATTTT
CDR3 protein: CASSPPDRGRYQPQHF

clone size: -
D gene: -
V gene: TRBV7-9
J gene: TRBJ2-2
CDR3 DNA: TGTGCCAGCAGCTTGGAGATAGCCGGGGAGCTGTTTTTT
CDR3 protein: CASSLEIAGELFF

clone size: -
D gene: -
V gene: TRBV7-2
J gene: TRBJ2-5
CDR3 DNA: TGTGCCAGCAGCTTAGGTAGCGCCGGGGAGACCCAGTACTTC
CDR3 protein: CASSLGSAGETQYF

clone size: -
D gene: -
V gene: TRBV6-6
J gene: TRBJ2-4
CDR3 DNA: TGTGCCAGCAGGGGGGGTGTAGCCAAAAACATTCAGTACTTC
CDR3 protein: CASRGGVAKNIQYF

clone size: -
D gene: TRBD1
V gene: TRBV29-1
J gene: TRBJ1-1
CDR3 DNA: TGCAGCGTTTTCGGACAGGGGTACCCAGGGGCTGAAGCTTTCTTT
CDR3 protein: CSVFGQGYPGAEAFF

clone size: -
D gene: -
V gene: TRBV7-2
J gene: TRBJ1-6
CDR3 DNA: TGTGCCAGCAGCTTAGCGACAGGATCACCCCTCCACTTT
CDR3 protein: CASSLATGSPLHF

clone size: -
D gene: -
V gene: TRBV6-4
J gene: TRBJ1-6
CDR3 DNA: TGTGCCAGCAGTGACTCGAGACGGCTGGGCTCACCCCTCCACTTT
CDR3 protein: CASSDSRRLGSPLHF

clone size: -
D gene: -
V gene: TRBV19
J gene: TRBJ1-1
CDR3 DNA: TGTGCCAGTAGTATTTCTGGGGCAGGGACTGAAGCTTTCTTT
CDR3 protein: CASSISGAGTEAFF

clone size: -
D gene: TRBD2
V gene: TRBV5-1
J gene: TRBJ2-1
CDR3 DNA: TGCGCCAGCAGTTTTCACCAAGCGGGGGAAAGTGAGCAGTTCTTC
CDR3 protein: CASSFHQAGESEQFF

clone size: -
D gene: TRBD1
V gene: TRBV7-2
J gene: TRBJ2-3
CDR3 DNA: TGTGCCAGCAGGCCGACAGGGATGAGGGCAGATACGCAGTATTTT
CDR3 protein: CASRPTGMRADTQYF

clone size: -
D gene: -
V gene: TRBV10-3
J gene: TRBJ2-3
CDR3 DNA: TGTGCCATCAGTGAGGAAACGGGATCCGAAGATACGCAGTATTTT
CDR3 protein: CAISEETGSEDTQYF

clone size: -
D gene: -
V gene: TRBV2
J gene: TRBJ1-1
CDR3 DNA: TGTGCCAGCAGTGCTTCGCAGGGGTTGAACACTGAAGCTTTCTTT
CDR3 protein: CASSASQGLNTEAFF

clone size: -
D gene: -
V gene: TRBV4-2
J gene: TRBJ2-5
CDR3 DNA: TGTGCCAGCAGCTACGGACAGAGAGAGACCCAGTACTTC
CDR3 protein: CASSYGQRETQYF

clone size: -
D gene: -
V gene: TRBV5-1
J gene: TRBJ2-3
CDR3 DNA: TGCGCCAGCGACGACAGCCTCACAGATACGCAGTATTTT
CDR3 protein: CASDDSLTDTQYF

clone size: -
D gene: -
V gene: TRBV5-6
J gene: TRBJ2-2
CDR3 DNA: TGTGCCAGCAGCTTGGAGTCGGGCAGGGCAGGCACCGGGGAGCTGTTTTTT
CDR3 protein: CASSLESGRAGTGELFF

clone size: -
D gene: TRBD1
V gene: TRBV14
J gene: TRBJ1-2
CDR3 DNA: TGTGCCAGCAGCCAGGGAGGGACAGGCGACTATGGCTACACCTTC
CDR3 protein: CASSQGGTGDYGYTF

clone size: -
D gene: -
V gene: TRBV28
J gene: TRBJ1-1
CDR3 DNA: TGTGCCAGCAGTTCCCAAGGCAGGTCTTACACTGAAGCTTTCTTT
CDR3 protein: CASSSQGRSYTEAFF

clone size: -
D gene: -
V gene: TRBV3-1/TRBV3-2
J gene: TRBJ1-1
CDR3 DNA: TGTGCCAGCAGCCAATTCCTGGGGCCTGAAGCTTTCTTT
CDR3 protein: CASSQFLGPEAFF

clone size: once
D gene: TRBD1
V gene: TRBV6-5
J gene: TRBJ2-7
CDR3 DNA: TGTGCCAGCAGTTACTCTGGGACAGCCTACGAGCAGTACTTC
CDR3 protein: CASSYSGTAYEQYF

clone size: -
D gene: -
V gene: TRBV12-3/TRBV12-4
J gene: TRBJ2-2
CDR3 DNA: TGTGCCACCACCACTTACACCGGGGAGCTGTTTTTT
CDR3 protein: CATTTYTGELFF

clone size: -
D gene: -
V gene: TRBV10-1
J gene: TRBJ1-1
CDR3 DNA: TGCGCCAGCAGTGAGGCGGGGGACAATCCTAACACTGAAGCTTTCTTT
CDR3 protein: CASSEAGDNPNTEAFF

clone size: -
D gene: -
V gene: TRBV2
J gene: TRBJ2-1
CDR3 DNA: TGTGCCAGCACGCTGGTAGGGGCATGGCATGAGCAGTTCTTC
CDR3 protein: CASTLVGAWHEQFF

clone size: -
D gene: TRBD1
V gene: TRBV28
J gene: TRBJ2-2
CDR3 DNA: TGTGCCAGCAGTTTTTCGGACAGGGATACGACCGGGGAGCTGTTTTTT
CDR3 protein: CASSFSDRDTTGELFF

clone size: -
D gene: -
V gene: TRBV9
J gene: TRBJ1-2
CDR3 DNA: TGTGCCAGCAGCGTCAGGGGCGGAGGCTACACCTTC
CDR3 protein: CASSVRGGGYTF

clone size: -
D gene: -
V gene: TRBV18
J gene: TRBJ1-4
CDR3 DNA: TGTGCCAGCTCACCGAGTTCGACCCGCAGGGGCGAAAAACTGTTTTTT
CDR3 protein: CASSPSSTRRGEKLFF

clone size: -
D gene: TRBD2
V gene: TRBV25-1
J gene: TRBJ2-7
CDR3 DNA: TGTGCCAGCAGTGAAGTCGGGGGGTCCTACGAGCAGTACTTC
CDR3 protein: CASSEVGGSYEQYF

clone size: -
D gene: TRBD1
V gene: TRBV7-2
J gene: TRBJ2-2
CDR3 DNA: TGTGCCAGCAGCCTAGACAGGGGGACCGGGGAGCTGTTTTTT
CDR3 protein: CASSLDRGTGELFF

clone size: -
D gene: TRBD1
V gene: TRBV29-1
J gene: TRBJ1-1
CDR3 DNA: TGCAGCGTTCCTGGACAGGGCAACACTGAAGCTTTCTTT
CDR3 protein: CSVPGQGNTEAFF

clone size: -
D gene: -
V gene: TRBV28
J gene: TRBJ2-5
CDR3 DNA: TGTGCCAGCAGTCCTCCGGGACACCTTCGGGGGACCCAGTACTTC
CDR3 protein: CASSPPGHLRGTQYF

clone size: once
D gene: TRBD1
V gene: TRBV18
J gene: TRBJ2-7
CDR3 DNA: TGTGCCAGCTCACGCGGACAGGATTCGAACGAGCAGTACTTC
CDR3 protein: CASSRGQDSNEQYF

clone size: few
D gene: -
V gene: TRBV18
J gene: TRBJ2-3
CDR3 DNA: TGTGCCAGCTCACGGGGGGAGCGCACAGATACGCAGTATTTT
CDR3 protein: CASSRGERTDTQYF

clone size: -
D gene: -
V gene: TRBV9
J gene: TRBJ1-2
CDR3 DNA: TGTGCCAGCAGCGACAGGGAGAGGAGGTATGGCTACACCTTC
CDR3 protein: CASSDRERRYGYTF

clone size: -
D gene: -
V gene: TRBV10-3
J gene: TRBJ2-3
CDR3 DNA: TGTGCCATCAGTGCCGGGGTAGCAACAGATACGCAGTATTTT
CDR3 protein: CAISAGVATDTQYF

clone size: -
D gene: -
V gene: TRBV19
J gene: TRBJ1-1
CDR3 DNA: TGTGCCAGTAGTATGCGTACTGAAGCTTTCTTT
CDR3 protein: CASSMRTEAFF

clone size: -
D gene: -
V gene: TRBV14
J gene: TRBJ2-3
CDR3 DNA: TGTGCCAGCAGCCAAGGGGGCCTCCGCACAGATACGCAGTATTTT
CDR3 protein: CASSQGGLRTDTQYF

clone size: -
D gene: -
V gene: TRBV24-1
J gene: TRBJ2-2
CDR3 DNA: TGTGCCACCAGTGATTCGGGGTTAAACACCGGGGAGCTGTTTTTT
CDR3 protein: CATSDSGLNTGELFF

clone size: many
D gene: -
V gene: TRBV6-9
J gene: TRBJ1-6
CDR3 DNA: TGTGCCAACCGACACAGCTCCTATAATTCACCCCTCCACTTT
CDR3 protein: CANRHSSYNSPLHF

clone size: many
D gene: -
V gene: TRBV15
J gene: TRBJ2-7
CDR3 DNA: TGTGCCACCAGCAGAGATACGAGAACCGAGCAGTACTTC
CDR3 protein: CATSRDTRTEQYF

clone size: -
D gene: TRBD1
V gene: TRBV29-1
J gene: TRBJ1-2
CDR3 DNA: TGCAGCGTTGAAGATCGGGGACAGGCATATGGCTACACCTTC
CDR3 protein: CSVEDRGQAYGYTF

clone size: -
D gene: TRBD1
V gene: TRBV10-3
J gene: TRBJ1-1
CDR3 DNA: TGTGCCATCAGTGAGTCGCCAGGGGGGAACACTGAAGCTTTCTTT
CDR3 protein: CAISESPGGNTEAFF

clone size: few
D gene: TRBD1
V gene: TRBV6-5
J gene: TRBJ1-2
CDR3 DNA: TGTGCCAGCAGAGGGGGGACAGGGTTTACCTATGGCTACACCTTC
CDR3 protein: CASRGGTGFTYGYTF

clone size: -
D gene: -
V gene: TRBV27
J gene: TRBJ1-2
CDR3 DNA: TGTGCCAGCAGTTTATCGAGACAGGACCTCTTCTTGCATGGCTACACCTTC
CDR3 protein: CASSLSRQDLFLHGYTF

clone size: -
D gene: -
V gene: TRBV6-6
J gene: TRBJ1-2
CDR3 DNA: TGTGCCAGCAGTTCGAAAGACACCTACACCTTC
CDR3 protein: CASSSKDTYTF

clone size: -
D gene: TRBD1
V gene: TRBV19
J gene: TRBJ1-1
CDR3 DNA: TGTGCCAGTAGTGATAGACAGGGAATTTCTGAAGCTTTCTTT
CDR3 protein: CASSDRQGISEAFF

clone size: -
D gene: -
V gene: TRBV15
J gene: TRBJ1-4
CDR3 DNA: TGTGCCACCAGCAGAGATATAACAACTAATGAAAAACTGTTTTTT
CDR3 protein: CATSRDITTNEKLFF

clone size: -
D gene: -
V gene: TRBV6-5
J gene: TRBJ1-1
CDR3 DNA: TGTGCCAGCAGTTACTCAGGAGGGCCAGCTTTCTTT
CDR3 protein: CASSYSGGPAFF

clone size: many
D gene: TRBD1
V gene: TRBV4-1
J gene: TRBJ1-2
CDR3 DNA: TGCGCCAGCAGCCAATATCCTAGGGGGCAGGGGTATGGCTACACCTTC
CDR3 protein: CASSQYPRGQGYGYTF

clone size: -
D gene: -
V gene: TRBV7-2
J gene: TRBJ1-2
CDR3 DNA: TGTGCCAGCAGCCTTATCGGGTATGGCTACACCTTC
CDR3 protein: CASSLIGYGYTF